This T cell receptor (beta chain) was recovered during a study of glioma-infiltrating T cells after dendritic cell vaccination. About the research overall: Three intradermal dendritic cell vaccine injections were given every two weeks.

Indicated time point: after dendritic cell vaccination, including at tumor progression/relapse. The PCR used 60 V beta and 13 J beta primers. The repertoire was sequenced with immunoSEQ multiplex PCR; TCRdb's copy has only in-frame clones and lacks some. The sample has tens of thousands of clones; under 90% are singletons. The sample here was blood, taken after dendritic cell vaccination. The TCR originated in a human donor with glioblastoma.

The CDR3 sequence is CASSVRHPREQYF. Written as DNA, the CDR3 is TGTGCCAGCAGCGTCAGACATCCCCGAGAGCAGTACTTC. The chain carries TRBV11-3 and TRBJ2-7; D is ambiguous. The CDR3 extends over 13 amino acids. The germline V and J ends were trimmed by 5 bases and 7 bases, with 15 bases remaining between them. Germline V gives CDR1 SGHNT, CDR2 YENEEA.